The 8 T cell receptor beta chains presented below share a single source sample, sequenced in a study of shared clonotypes between healthy human individuals. The table came from immunoSEQ multiplex PCR; TCRdb's copy has only in-frame clones and leaves some out. The sample lists about 690,000 clones, 90% occurring once. The source material was memory CD8+ T cells from PBMCs. This sample's subset: CD45RO+ cells pooled with CCR7-negative TemRA cells. Every receptor here comes from a man aged 18-30 years in good health. Some clones in this sample may be carry-over from other donors' samples.

The count of this clone is one. The chain combines TRBV27 with TRBJ1-4; D is undetermined. This CDR3 is built from 14 residues. CDR1 is MNHEY and CDR2 is SMNVEV in the germline V gene (reference sequence). Trimming shortened V by 7 bases and J by 5 bases, and 14 bases separated the two germline ends. The CDR3 loop reads CASKPHRGNEKLFF. DNA for the CDR3: TGTGCCAGCAAGCCCCATCGGGGAAATGAAAAACTGTTTTTT. The complete variable domain, with remaining parts taken from reference TRBV27 and TRBJ1-4, reads EAQVTQNPRYLITVTGKKLTVTCSQNMNHEYMSWYRQDPGLGLRQIYYSMNVEVTDKGDVPEGYKVSRKEKRNFPLILESPSPNQTSLYFCASKPHRGNEKLFFGSGTQLSVL.

This rearrangement joins TRBV6-5 to TRBJ1-1; D is ambiguous. Per germline, CDR1 MNHEY and CDR2 SVGAGI. The CDR3 spans 14 residues. V shed 7 bases and J shed 6 bases, with 18 bases lying between them. CDR3 DNA: TGTGCCAGCATTCCCTCGGCTGGGGTGGCTGAAGCTTTCTTT. As protein: CASIPSAGVAEAFF.

This clone has a single count. The chain carries TRBV19 and TRBJ2-5, with a weak D call TRBD1 (5 bases). Germline V gene lookup returns CDR1 LNHDA and CDR2 SQIVND (reference sequence). Trimming shortened V by 3 bases and J by 4 bases, and 15 bases separated the two germline ends. The CDR3 runs to 15 residues. The CDR3 region is CASSISGHRAETQYF. The CDR3 DNA sequence: TGTGCCAGTAGTATCTCAGGGCACCGGGCAGAGACCCAGTACTTC.

The rearrangement links TRBV4-3 to TRBJ2-1; tentative D call: TRBD2 (5 bases). Between the trimmed V and J ends, which lost 3 bases and 5 bases, there was a span of 11 bases. CDR1 LGHNA and CDR2 YSLEER come from the germline V gene. This CDR3 has 14 amino acids. This CDR3 is CASSHSRGNNEQFF. CDR3 DNA sequence: TGCGCCAGCAGCCACTCACGGGGTAACAATGAGCAGTTCTTC.

This rearrangement joins TRBV25-1 to TRBJ1-3; tentatively, D is TRBD1 (6 bases). Germline CDR1 is MGHDK and CDR2 is SYGVNS. Trimming cost V 3 bases and J 4 bases, with 16 bases left between them. This CDR3 spans 16 amino acids. CDR3 region: CASSESSGAEGNTIYF. CDR3 nucleotides: TGTGCCAGCAGTGAGTCCTCAGGGGCGGAAGGAAACACCATATATTTT.

This chain connects TRBV9 to TRBJ2-1; TRBD2 matches at 8 bases. Per germline, CDR1 SGDLS and CDR2 YYNGEE. This CDR3 is 15 amino acids long. V shed 3 bases, J shed 2 bases, and the junction held 4 bases outside the gene matches. For the CDR3, the DNA is TGTGCCAGCAGCGCATATAGCGGGACCTACAATGAGCAGTTCTTC. Protein product: CASSAYSGTYNEQFF. Supplemented by reference TRBV9 and TRBJ2-1, the full variable domain reads DSGVTQTPKHLITATGQRVTLRCSPRSGDLSVYWYQQSLDQGLQFLIQYYNGEERAKGNILERFSAQQFPDLHSELNLSSLELGDSALYFCASSAYSGTYNEQFFGPGTRLTVL.

The rearrangement links TRBV6-5 to TRBJ2-3; a weak D match, TRBD2 (5 bases). The V end was cut by 2 bases, the J end by 3 bases, with 9 bases between. The CDR3 totals 14 residues. Germline loops: CDR1 MNHEY, CDR2 SVGAGI. The CDR3 coding sequence is TGTGCCAGCAGTTACCCCGGGAATACAGATACGCAGTATTTT. Encoded protein: CASSYPGNTDTQYF.

CDR3 sequence: CASSDPGGPGTGQPQHF. CDR3 coding DNA: TGTGCCAGCAGTGACCCTGGGGGTCCCGGGACAGGTCAGCCCCAGCATTTT. The chain joins TRBV6-4 to TRBJ1-5; 8 bases agree with TRBD1. The CDR3 contains 17 residues. Germline V gene data show CDR1 as MRHNA and CDR2 as SNTAGT. V lost 2 bases, J lost 6 bases, and 12 bases stayed unmatched.